A single sample is the source of the 9 T cell receptor beta chains below, sequenced in a study of CD8 T cells in ankylosing spondylitis. TCRdb re-called the 5' RACE reads through MiXCR, storing one row per CDR3 protein. The table lists about 160,000 distinct CDR3 sequences, around 17% of them singletons. Sequenced input: blood, either unsorted or a sorted T cell fraction (not recorded which). Receptor source: a male donor with ankylosing spondylitis or in good health (not recorded which).

This clonotype occurred many times. At one boundary the junction diverges from the germline segment, which might be a read error. This chain links TRBV28 with TRBJ1-5; D is unclear. The CDR3 extends over 13 amino acids. From germline, CDR1 is MDHEN and CDR2 SYDVKM. The CDR3, as DNA: TGTGCCAGCAGTTTGGCATACAATCGGCCCCAGCATTTT. Protein product: CASSLAYNRPQHF.

This clonotype was found a few times. The chain combines TRBV28 with TRBJ2-7, with D tentatively TRBD1 (6 bases). Germline V CDR1 and CDR2: MDHEN, SYDVKM. This CDR3 is built from 14 residues. Trimming took 6 bases from V and 1 from J, leaving 13 bases between them. The CDR3 sequence: CASSPQGRSYEQYF. In DNA, the CDR3 is TGTGCCAGCAGCCCACAGGGCCGTTCCTACGAGCAGTACTTC.

This clonotype was seen ten or more times. This chain uses TRBV12-3 or TRBV12-4 with TRBJ1-1; D might be TRBD1 (5 bases). CDR3 size: 13 residues. V lost 8 bases, J lost 5 bases, and 15 bases lay in between. The CDR3: CASVRDGMTEAFF. In nucleotides, the CDR3 is TGTGCCAGCGTCAGGGACGGTATGACTGAAGCTTTCTTT.

This clonotype was detected many times. The V gene is TRBV28, the J gene TRBJ1-1; D is perhaps TRBD1 (6 bases). V lost 3 bases and J 2 bases, leaving 13 bases between the germline ends. The germline V gene encodes CDR1 MDHEN and CDR2 SYDVKM. This CDR3 has 15 amino acids. For the CDR3, the DNA is TGTGCCAGCAGTTTCCCGGGACAACCCAACACTGAAGCTTTCTTT. Amino acids: CASSFPGQPNTEAFF.

This chain links TRBV6-5 with TRBJ2-7, with 12 bases matching TRBD2. V was clipped by 2 bases and J by 3 bases; unmatched bases: 8. The germline CDR1 and CDR2 sequences are MNHEY and SVGAGI. The CDR3 spans 17 residues. As DNA, the CDR3 is TGTGCCAGCAGTTACGCCTTCAGGACTAGCGGGATCTACGAGCAGTACTTC. This sequence encodes CASSYAFRTSGIYEQYF.

The CDR3 sequence: CASSPTSGGTDTQYF. CDR3 bases: TGTGCCAGCAGTCCGACTAGCGGGGGCACAGATACGCAGTATTTT. The chain uses TRBV4-2 and TRBJ2-3, with 11 bases lining up with TRBD2. The germline CDR1 and CDR2 sequences are LGHNA and YNFKEQ. CDR3 size: 15 residues. Trimming cost V 6 bases and J 1 base; bases outside gene matches: 3.

Many counts were recorded for this clonotype. The chain joins TRBV5-1 to TRBJ2-7; 9 bases agree with TRBD2. The CDR3 is 15 residues long. Trimming removed 0 bases from V and 3 bases from J; junction bases left unmatched: 4. The V gene's germline CDR1 is SGHRS and CDR2 YFSETQ. This CDR3 is CASSLAASGNYEQYF. DNA of the CDR3: TGCGCCAGCAGCTTGGCGGCTAGCGGGAACTACGAGCAGTACTTC.

This clonotype has at least ten counts. V usage is TRBV12-5 and J usage is TRBJ2-2; 9 nucleotides agree with TRBD1. The V and J ends lost 6 bases and 5 bases, in that order; junction bases with no gene match: 4. Germline-derived CDR1 and CDR2 are LGHNT and FRNRAP. CDR3 length: 14 residues. The CDR3 protein is CASGVDRGTGELFF. The CDR3 coding sequence is TGTGCTAGTGGAGTGGACAGGGGTACCGGGGAGCTGTTTTTT.

Many counts were recorded for this clonotype. The chain has TRBV5-6 and TRBJ2-4; D is unresolved. The CDR3 is 16 residues long. V lost 0 bases and J 0 bases, leaving 10 bases between the germline ends. From germline, CDR1 is SGHDT and CDR2 YYEEEE. This chain's CDR3 is CASSLGTSIAKNIQYF. In DNA form, the CDR3 reads TGTGCCAGCAGCTTGGGGACCTCCATAGCCAAAAACATTCAGTACTTC.